A single sample is the source of the 18 T cell receptor beta chains below, sequenced in a study of blood T cell repertoires in COVID-19. Produced via immunoSEQ multiplex PCR; TCRdb's table is partial and in-frame only. Here the sample spans just under 150,000 clones, over 80% being singletons. Sequencing was carried out using peripheral blood. These receptors originate from a woman aged 45-60 years with acute or convalescent COVID-19.

The gene calls are TRBV2 and TRBJ2-5, with D possibly TRBD1 on 6 matching bases. V lost 5 bases and J lost 5, with 12 bases in between. The CDR3 has 13 amino acids. CDR1 and CDR2 (germline): SNHLY, FYNNEI. The CDR3: CASSIGGVETQYF. Written as DNA, the CDR3 is TGTGCCAGCAGTATAGGGGGAGTCGAGACCCAGTACTTC.

V is TRBV4-1 and J is TRBJ1-1; D is undetermined. The CDR3 is 13 residues long. Germline CDR1 reads MGHRA; CDR2 reads YSYEKL. Trimming left V 1 base short and J 9 bases short, with 12 bases between. CDR3 DNA: TGCGCCAGCAGCCAAGTTAGCGGGTGGCAAGCTTTCTTT. Translating it yields CASSQVSGWQAFF.

CDR3 in amino acids: CASSLILAASYNEQFF. For the CDR3, the DNA is TGCGCCAGCAGCCTGATTCTAGCGGCTTCCTACAATGAGCAGTTCTTC. V is TRBV4-1 and J is TRBJ2-1; TRBD2 agrees at 7 bases. V lost 4 bases and J lost 1; bases outside the gene matches: 7. Germline CDR1 MGHRA, CDR2 YSYEKL. CDR3 size: 16 residues.

The chain combines TRBV24-1 with TRBJ2-2, with D unclear. Germline CDR1 reads KGHDR; CDR2 reads SFDVKD. Trimming took off 9 bases at V and 2 bases at J, with 9 bases between the two ends. CDR3 size: 13 residues. The CDR3 loop reads CATGPHNTGELFF. The CDR3 DNA follows: TGTGCCACCGGGCCTCATAACACCGGGGAGCTGTTTTTT.

The gene calls are TRBV24-1 and TRBJ1-1; D remains ambiguous. CDR1 is KGHDR and CDR2 is SFDVKD in the germline V gene. Trimming took 2 bases from V and 8 from J, leaving 11 bases between them. This CDR3 spans 13 amino acids. The CDR3 protein is CATSDSIREEAFF. Written as DNA, the CDR3 is TGTGCCACCAGTGATTCGATTAGAGAAGAAGCTTTCTTT.

Only one count was recorded for this clone. The CDR3 loop is CASTVNTEAFF. Here the CDR3 DNA reads TGTGCCAGTACCGTGAACACTGAAGCTTTCTTT. The rearrangement joins TRBV19 to TRBJ1-1; D is unclear. The CDR3 consists of 11 residues. In germline, CDR1 is LNHDA, CDR2 SQIVND (reference sequence). V was clipped by 7 bases and J by 0 bases, with 3 bases between them.

This clone was recorded only once. This chain links TRBV9 with TRBJ2-5; TRBD2 agrees at 10 bases. The CDR3 is made up of 16 amino acids. Germline trimming cut 0 bases from V and 2 bases from J; bases unmatched to any gene: 4. Germline assignment: CDR1 SGDLS and CDR2 YYNGEE. The CDR3 spells CASSVDPSGGQETQYF. CDR3 nucleotide sequence: TGTGCCAGCAGCGTAGATCCTAGCGGGGGTCAAGAGACCCAGTACTTC. The full variable domain, in which reference TRBV9 and TRBJ2-5 provide the parts outside the CDR3, is DSGVTQTPKHLITATGQRVTLRCSPRSGDLSVYWYQQSLDQGLQFLIQYYNGEERAKGNILERFSAQQFPDLHSELNLSSLELGDSALYFCASSVDPSGGQETQYFGPGTRLLVL.

This clone was detected once. The chain joins TRBV7-3 to TRBJ1-1; TRBD1 aligns across 9 bases. This CDR3 contains 17 residues. Per germline, CDR1 SGHTA and CDR2 FQGTGA. V dropped 5 bases and J dropped 0; count of bases not matched to a gene: 10. CDR3 loop: CASSPPGQGFMNTEAFF. The CDR3 nucleotides are TGTGCCAGCAGCCCGCCGGGACAGGGATTTATGAACACTGAAGCTTTCTTT.

The CDR3 coding sequence is TGCGCCAGCAGCTTGGAAGCCAATGAGCAGTTCTTC. Amino acid sequence: CASSLEANEQFF. The chain links TRBV5-1 to TRBJ2-1; no clear D gene. The CDR3 extends over 12 amino acids. Trimming removed 0 bases at V and 6 bases at J, with 4 bases between. CDR1 SGHRS and CDR2 YFSETQ come from the germline V gene.

The gene calls are TRBV24-1 and TRBJ2-4; 9 positions agree with TRBD1. Germline CDR1 reads KGHDR; CDR2 reads SFDVKD. CDR3 length equals 18 residues. J lost 1 base, V lost 2 bases, and 8 bases had no gene match. The CDR3 coding sequence is TGTGCCACCAGTGATTCGGCCGGGACAGGGTTGGCCAAAAACATTCAGTACTTC. Protein product: CATSDSAGTGLAKNIQYF.

V is TRBV11-3 and J is TRBJ2-1, with D perhaps matching TRBD1 (5 bases). V was clipped by 1 base and J by 1 base, with 14 bases between them. The CDR3 contains 17 residues. The germline V gene has CDR1 SGHNT and CDR2 YENEEA. The CDR3 region has the DNA TGTGCCAGCAGCTTAGGGGCAGGGAACGGTTCCTACAATGAGCAGTTCTTC. It yields the protein CASSLGAGNGSYNEQFF.

The chain joins TRBV4-1 to TRBJ1-5; TRBD1 aligns across 8 bases. Looked up from germline, CDR1 is MGHRA and CDR2 is YSYEKL. CDR3 length: 13 amino acids. J gave up 7 bases and V 2 bases, and 1 base lay outside the gene matches. Here the CDR3 reads CASSQWTGQPQHF. In nucleotides, the CDR3 is TGCGCCAGCAGCCAATGGACAGGGCAGCCCCAGCATTTT.

The rearrangement links TRBV4-2 to TRBJ1-4, with D hard to call. Between the trimmed V and J ends, which lost 2 bases and 7 bases, there was a span of 11 bases. The germline V gene encodes CDR1 LGHNA and CDR2 YNFKEQ. There are 14 residues in the CDR3. DNA of the CDR3: TGTGCCAGCAGCCAACCGGGAGGCGGTGAAAAACTGTTTTTT. This encodes CASSQPGGGEKLFF.

The chain has TRBV3-1 (or the pseudogene TRBV3-2) and TRBJ2-2, with 11 bases lining up with TRBD2. V gave up 0 bases and J gave up 5 bases; unmatched junction bases: 2. Germline loops: CDR1 LGHDT, CDR2 YNNKEL (reference sequence). This CDR3 comprises 16 residues. Here the CDR3 reads CASSQEGLAVTGELFF. DNA for the CDR3: TGTGCCAGCAGCCAAGAGGGACTAGCGGTAACCGGGGAGCTGTTTTTT.

The V and J genes are TRBV29-1 and TRBJ2-7; TRBD2 is a possible D gene (7 bases). The V end was cut by 4 bases, the J end by 7 bases, with 17 bases between. The CDR3 is made up of 13 amino acids. Germline values: CDR1 SQVTM, CDR2 ANQGSEA. The CDR3 protein is CSVVKQGGGEQYF. As DNA, the CDR3 is TGCAGCGTTGTTAAACAGGGAGGGGGTGAGCAGTACTTC.

The chain carries TRBV11-2 and TRBJ1-6, with unresolved D. Per germline, CDR1 SGHAT and CDR2 FQNNGV. V was pared by 5 bases and J by 6 bases, with 8 bases between. This CDR3 contains 13 residues. The CDR3 DNA is TGTGCCAGCAGCGTTGGAGGTAATTCACCCCTCCACTTT. Translating gives CASSVGGNSPLHF.

The rearrangement uses TRBV19 and TRBJ1-2; D ambiguous. There are 15 residues in the CDR3. CDR1 and CDR2 from the germline V gene are LNHDA and SQIVND (reference sequence). Trimming took off 3 bases at V and 4 bases at J, with 15 bases between the two ends. The CDR3 loop is CASSMALLTGYGYTF. The CDR3 DNA reads TGTGCCAGTAGTATGGCCCTTTTGACTGGCTATGGCTACACCTTC.

This sequence joins TRBV19 and TRBJ1-5; the match to TRBD1 covers 7 bases. The CDR3 covers 14 residues. Germline CDR1 and CDR2: LNHDA and SQIVND (reference sequence). V gave up 5 bases and J gave up 6 bases; unmatched junction bases: 7. DNA of the CDR3: TGTGCCAGTAGTTCACGGACAGGCGCTCAGCCCCAGCATTTT. Protein product: CASSSRTGAQPQHF.